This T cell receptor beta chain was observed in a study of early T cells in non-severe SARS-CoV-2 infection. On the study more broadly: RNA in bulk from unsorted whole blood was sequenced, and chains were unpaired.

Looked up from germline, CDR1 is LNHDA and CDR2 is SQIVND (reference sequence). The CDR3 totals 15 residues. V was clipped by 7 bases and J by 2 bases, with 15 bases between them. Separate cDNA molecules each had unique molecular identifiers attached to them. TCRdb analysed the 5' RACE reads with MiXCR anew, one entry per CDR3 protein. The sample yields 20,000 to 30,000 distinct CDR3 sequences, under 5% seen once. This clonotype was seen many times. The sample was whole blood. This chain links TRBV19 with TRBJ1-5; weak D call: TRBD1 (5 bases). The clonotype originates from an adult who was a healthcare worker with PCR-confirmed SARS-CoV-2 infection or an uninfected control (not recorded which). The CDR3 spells CASTHWGVGNQPQHF. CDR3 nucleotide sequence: TGTGCCAGTACCCATTGGGGGGTCGGCAATCAGCCCCAGCATTTT.